This T cell receptor (beta chain) was sequenced during a study of blood T cell repertoires in COVID-19. CDR1 is MGHDK and CDR2 is SYGVNS in the germline V gene. There are 16 residues in the CDR3. V shed 2 bases and J shed 2 bases, with 15 bases lying between them. In its sample, this clone was seen once. Generated by immunoSEQ multiplex PCR, the TCRdb table keeps only in-frame clones and is missing some. The top ten hold less than 11% of the sample, which has more than 300,000 clones, roughly 86% seen once. Sequencing was done on a sample of peripheral blood. This chain links TRBV25-1 with TRBJ2-5; D not certain. This TCR was recovered from a young woman with COVID-19, enrolled during active disease. Here the CDR3 DNA reads TGTGCCAGCAGTGAAGGTCCCAGCGAGCTACAAGAGACCCAGTACTTC. Protein sequence: CASSEGPSELQETQYF.